The 10 T cell receptor beta chains below come from one sample, sequenced in a study of blood T cells in healthy people across ages. With a J-beta primer mix and a sample-barcoded 5' primer, a second PCR ran about 7 to 12 cycles. TCRdb reanalysed the 5' RACE reads using MiXCR and keeps one entry per CDR3 protein. The sample includes about 1.1 million distinct CDR3 sequences, more than 30% of them seen just once. Sequenced: blood. The receptors were gathered from a man aged 18 to 29 in good health.

The rearrangement joins TRBV9 to TRBJ2-4; D is perhaps TRBD2 (5 bases). The V and J ends lost 0 bases and 0 bases respectively, with 19 bases between them. CDR1 is SGDLS and CDR2 is YYNGEE in the germline V gene. The CDR3 loop spans 19 amino acids. CDR3 amino acids: CASSVGASGGAIAKNIQYF. CDR3 bases: TGTGCCAGCAGCGTAGGGGCTAGTGGAGGTGCTATAGCCAAAAACATTCAGTACTTC.

The chain recombines TRBV6-2 or TRBV6-3 with TRBJ1-2; D not resolved. Germline V gives CDR1 MNHEY, CDR2 SVGEGT. This CDR3 region has 12 residues. Trimming removed 7 bases at V and 7 bases at J, with 13 bases between. The CDR3 DNA follows: TGTGCCAGCACAGGATTTCAGGTTGGCTACACCTTC. It encodes CASTGFQVGYTF.

V and J are TRBV25-1 and TRBJ1-3; D unclear. Germline V CDR1 and CDR2: MGHDK, SYGVNS. CDR3 length: 14 amino acids. Trimming removed 4 bases at V and 0 bases at J, with 7 bases between. DNA of the CDR3: TGTGCCAGCAGTGTCACATCCTCTGGAAACACCATATATTTT. This sequence encodes CASSVTSSGNTIYF.

The V and J genes are TRBV6-1 and TRBJ2-4; D is undetermined. With the DNA end fitting TRBJ2-7 better, the J assignment may be wrong. Germline CDR1 is MNHNS and CDR2 is SASEGT. The CDR3 is made up of 12 amino acids. In DNA, the CDR3 is TGTGCCAGCAGTGAGGCCAACTACGAGCAGTACTTC. Translated, it gives CASSEANYEQYF.

The rearrangement uses TRBV7-9 and TRBJ1-1; D possibly corresponds to TRBD1 (5 bases). Trimming shortened V by 0 bases and J by 11 bases, and 7 bases separated the two germline ends. The CDR3 consists of 11 residues. Germline V gene data show CDR1 as SEHNR and CDR2 as FQNEAQ (reference sequence). Here the CDR3 reads CASSLAGGAFF. The DNA of the CDR3 is TGTGCCAGCAGCTTAGCGGGGGGGGCTTTCTTT.

This chain joins TRBV7-2 and TRBJ1-5, with D unclear. V gave up 5 bases and J gave up 6 bases, with 17 bases separating them. The CDR3 totals 15 residues. The germline V gene encodes CDR1 SGHTA and CDR2 FQGNSA. The CDR3 coding sequence is TGTGCCAGCAGCCCGACCCTAATGGTTGGTCAGCCCCAGCATTTT. Translation gives CASSPTLMVGQPQHF.

Only a few counts were recorded for this clonotype. The chain carries TRBV21-1 and TRBJ1-2. TRBV21-1 has pseudogene status. This CDR3 region has 18 residues. CDR3 sequence: CASREGTVKWAVNYGYTF. DNA for the CDR3: TGTGCCAGCAGAGAGGGAACAGTCAAATGGGCTGTTAACTATGGCTACACCTTC.

This clonotype showed up just a few times. The chain is built from TRBV29-1 and TRBJ2-3, with TRBD1 matching over 9 bases. The CDR3 totals 13 residues. The junction had 7 bases not matched to a gene; V was cut back by 7 bases and J by 5 bases. Germline loops: CDR1 SQVTM, CDR2 ANQGSEA. CDR3 in amino acids: CSAKQGAGDTQYF. The CDR3 region has the DNA TGCAGCGCTAAACAGGGGGCCGGAGATACGCAGTATTTT.

The chain's CDR3 is CASSQGLPGNSNQPQHF. DNA of the CDR3: TGTGCCAGCAGCCAAGGGTTACCAGGGAATAGCAATCAGCCCCAGCATTTT. The chain carries TRBV3-1 and TRBJ1-5; tentatively, D is TRBD1 (5 bases). Trimming stripped 1 base from V and 0 bases from J, with 13 bases between. Germline CDR1 is LGHDT and CDR2 is YNNKEL (reference sequence). The CDR3 has 17 residues.

The chain joins TRBV28 to TRBJ2-6, with TRBD1 matching over 8 bases. Germline V gene lookup returns CDR1 MDHEN and CDR2 SYDVKM. V gave up 1 base and J gave up 2 bases; unmatched junction bases: 4. The CDR3 covers 17 residues. CDR3 bases: TGTGCCAGCAGTTTATCGGGACAGGCAACTGGGGCCAACGTCCTGACTTTC. Its translation is CASSLSGQATGANVLTF. Based on the CDR3 plus reference TRBV28 and TRBJ2-6, the full variable domain is DVKVTQSSRYLVKRTGEKVFLECVQDMDHENMFWYRQDPGLGLRLIYFSYDVKMKEKGDIPEGYSVSREKKERFSLILESASTNQTSMYLCASSLSGQATGANVLTFGAGSRLTVL.